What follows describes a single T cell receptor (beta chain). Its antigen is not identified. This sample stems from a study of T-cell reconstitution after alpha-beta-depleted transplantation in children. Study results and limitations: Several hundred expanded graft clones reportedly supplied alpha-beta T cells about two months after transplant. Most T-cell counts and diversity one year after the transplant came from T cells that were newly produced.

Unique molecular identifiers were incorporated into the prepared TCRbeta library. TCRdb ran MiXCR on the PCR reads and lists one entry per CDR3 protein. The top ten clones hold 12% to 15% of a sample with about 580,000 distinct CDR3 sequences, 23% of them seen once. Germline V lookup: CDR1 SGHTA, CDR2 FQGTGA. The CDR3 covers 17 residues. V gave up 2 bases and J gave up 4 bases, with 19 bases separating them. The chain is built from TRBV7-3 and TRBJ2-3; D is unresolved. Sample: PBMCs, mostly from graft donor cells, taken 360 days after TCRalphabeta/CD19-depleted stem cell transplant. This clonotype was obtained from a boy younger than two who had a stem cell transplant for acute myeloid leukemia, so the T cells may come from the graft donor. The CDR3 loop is CASSLGLLSPVPDTQYF. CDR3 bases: TGTGCCAGCAGCTTAGGGTTGTTAAGTCCTGTTCCAGATACGCAGTATTTT.